The entry below describes one TCR beta chain. The sample originates from a study of blood T cell repertoires in COVID-19. Background on the study: Material from acute and convalescent COVID-19 was sourced from the United States, Italy and Spain. The cDNA or gDNA used as material had been derived from T cells, B-cell-depleted T cells, or PBMCs.

CDR1 SGHDT and CDR2 YYEEEE come from the germline V gene. Trimming took off 5 bases at V and 8 bases at J, with 13 bases between the two ends. The CDR3 consists of 12 residues. Authors' data handling: Reference gene primers were amplified, and this amplification served to estimate nucleated cell counts. Some clones are missing from TCRdb's copy, which holds only in-frame ones; the method was immunoSEQ multiplex PCR. That table furnishes V, J and clone size, whereas the DNA furnished D and trimming. This sample has approximately 180,000 clones; 70% to 90% occur once, and the top ten carry around 9.8%.

The sequenced sample consisted of peripheral blood. The chain uses TRBV5-6 and TRBJ1-2; D not resolved. This clonotype was obtained from a woman older than 75 with acute or convalescent COVID-19. The CDR3 coding sequence is TGTGCCAGCAGTCCGCGCCGAATCGGCTACACCTTC. As protein: CASSPRRIGYTF.